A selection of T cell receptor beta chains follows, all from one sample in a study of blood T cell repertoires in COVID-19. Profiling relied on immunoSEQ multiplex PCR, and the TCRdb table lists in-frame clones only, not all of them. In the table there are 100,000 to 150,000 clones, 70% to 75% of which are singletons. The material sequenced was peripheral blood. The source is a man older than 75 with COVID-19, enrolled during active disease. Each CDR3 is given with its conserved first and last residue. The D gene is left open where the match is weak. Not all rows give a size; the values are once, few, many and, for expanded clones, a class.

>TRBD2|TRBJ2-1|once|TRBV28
TGTGCCAGCAGCCGGTGGACTAGTAGTGAGCAGTTCTTC
CASSRWTSSEQFF
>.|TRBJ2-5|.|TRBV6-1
TGTGCCAGCAGTGAAGCGCGGAGCCCAGAGACCCAGTACTTC
CASSEARSPETQYF
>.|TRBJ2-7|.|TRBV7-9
TGTGCCAGCAGCTACCTTACAGGGTCCGAGCAGTACTTC
CASSYLTGSEQYF
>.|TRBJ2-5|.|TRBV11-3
TGTGCCAGCAGCTTACCGGGGCAAGAGACCCAGTACTTC
CASSLPGQETQYF
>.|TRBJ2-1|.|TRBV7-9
TGTGCCAGCAGCTTAGCGCGGCAGGGGCCATACAATGAGCAGTTCTTC
CASSLARQGPYNEQFF
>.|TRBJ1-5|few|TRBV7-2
TGTGCCAGCAGCTTAGCGTTTGGAGGGGTACAGCCCCAGCATTTT
CASSLAFGGVQPQHF
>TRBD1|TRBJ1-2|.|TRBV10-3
TGTGCCATCAGCTCGACAGGGGGCGCGGATGGCTACACCTTC
CAISSTGGADGYTF
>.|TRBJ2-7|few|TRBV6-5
TGTGCCAGCAGGCCAGCTACAGGGTACGAGCAGTACTTC
CASRPATGYEQYF
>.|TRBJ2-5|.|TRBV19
TGTGCCAGTAGTATAGAACTAGCCTTGCCAGAGACCCAGTACTTC
CASSIELALPETQYF
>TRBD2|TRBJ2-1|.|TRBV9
TGTGCCAGCAGCGGAATTGGGGGACTAGCTAGCTACAATGAGCAGTTCTTC
CASSGIGGLASYNEQFF
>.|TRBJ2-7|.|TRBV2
TGTGCCAGCAGAGCGGACAGTTCCTACGAGCAGTACTTC
CASRADSSYEQYF
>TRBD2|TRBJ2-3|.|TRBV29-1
TGCAGCGCCGAATCGGGGGGAATGGGTACGCAGTATTTT
CSAESGGMGTQYF
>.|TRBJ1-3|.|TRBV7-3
TGTGCCAGCAGCTTAATGTCAGGTCCTGGAAACACCATATATTTT
CASSLMSGPGNTIYF
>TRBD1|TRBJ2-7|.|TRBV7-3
TGTGCCAGCAGCTTCTCGGACCTACAGGGGGCGGGGGAGCAGTACTTC
CASSFSDLQGAGEQYF
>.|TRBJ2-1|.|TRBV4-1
TGCGCCAGCAGCCAAGATCCGGAGCTGAGCTCCTACAATGAGCAGTTCTTC
CASSQDPELSSYNEQFF
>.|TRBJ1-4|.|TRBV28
TGTGCCAGCAGCTCCGGGAGGAACAGAATCTCGTTTTTT
CASSSGRNRISFF
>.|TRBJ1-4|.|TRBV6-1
TGTGCCAGCAGTGAAGCGCGTCTCGCCAGGGGTGGACGGTCTAATGAAAAACTGTTTTTT
CASSEARLARGGRSNEKLFF
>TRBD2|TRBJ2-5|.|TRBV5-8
TGTGCCAGCAGCTTGGGGACTAGCGTGAGAGAGACCCAGTACTTC
CASSLGTSVRETQYF
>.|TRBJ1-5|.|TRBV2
TGTGCCAGCAGTGTGGGCAGGGTAGATCAGCCCCAGCATTTT
CASSVGRVDQPQHF
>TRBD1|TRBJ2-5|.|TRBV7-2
TGTGCCAGCTCGGACCCGGACAGGGGGAGGATACAAGAGACCCAGTACTTC
CASSDPDRGRIQETQYF
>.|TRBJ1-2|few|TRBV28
TGTGCCAGCAGTTGGTTCCAGGGTGGCTACACCTTC
CASSWFQGGYTF
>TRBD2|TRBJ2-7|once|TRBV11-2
TGTGCCAGCAGCTCCCTCAGCGGGAGTTTTGGCGAGCAGTACTTC
CASSSLSGSFGEQYF
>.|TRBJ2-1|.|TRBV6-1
TGTGCCAGCAGTGAAGCAAGCGACAGTAGGAAGTTCTTC
CASSEASDSRKFF
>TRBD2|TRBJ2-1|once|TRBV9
TGTGCCAGCCGGGCTGGGGGGACTAGCGCTGAGCAGTTCTTC
CASRAGGTSAEQFF
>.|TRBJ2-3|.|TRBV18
TGTGCCAGCTCACCTTCACTAGTCACAGATACGCAGTATTTT
CASSPSLVTDTQYF
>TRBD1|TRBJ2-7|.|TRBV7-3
TGTGCCAGCAGCGCCGGACAGGGGGTCTACGAGCAGTACTTC
CASSAGQGVYEQYF
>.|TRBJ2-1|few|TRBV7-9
TGTGCCAGCAGCCGCGCGGAAGGAAGAAATGAGCAGTTCTTC
CASSRAEGRNEQFF
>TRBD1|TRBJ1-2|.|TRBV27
TGTGCCAGCAGAGGGACAGGACGGTTCGGCTACACCTTC
CASRGTGRFGYTF
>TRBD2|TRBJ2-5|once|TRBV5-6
TGTGCCAGCAGCCTCGGACTAGCGGGGTCCCAAGAGACCCAGTACTTC
CASSLGLAGSQETQYF
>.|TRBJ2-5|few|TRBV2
TGTGCCAGCAGCTACCTGGTTGGAGAGACCCAGTACTTC
CASSYLVGETQYF
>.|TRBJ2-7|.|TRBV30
TGTGCCTGGAGTGTAACCCCCTCGTCCGGTTCCGGAGGCGAGCAGTACTTC
CAWSVTPSSGSGGEQYF
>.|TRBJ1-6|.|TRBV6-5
TGTGCCAGCAGTTACTCGTCGTCACAATCAATATCACCCCTCCACTTT
CASSYSSSQSISPLHF
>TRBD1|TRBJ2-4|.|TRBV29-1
TGCAGCGTCCTAGGACAGGGGACGAACATTCAGTACTTC
CSVLGQGTNIQYF
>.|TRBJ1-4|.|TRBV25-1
TGTGCCAGCAGTGAAGAAGGCAGCGCGGGAGAAAAACTGTTTTTT
CASSEEGSAGEKLFF
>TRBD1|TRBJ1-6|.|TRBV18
TGTGCCAGCTCACCTCCGGACAGGGATTATTCACCCCTCCACTTT
CASSPPDRDYSPLHF
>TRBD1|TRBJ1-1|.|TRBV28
TGTGCCAGCAGTTTGCCGACCAAGATCCTATGGACAGGGAGGGACACTGAAGCTTTCTTT
CASSLPTKILWTGRDTEAFF
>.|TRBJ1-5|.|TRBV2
TGTGCCAGCAGTGCCAGCAGCGGGGATCAGCCCCAGCATTTT
CASSASSGDQPQHF
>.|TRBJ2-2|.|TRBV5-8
TGTGCCAGCAGGACCCCGGGATTGAACACCGGGGAGCTGTTTTTT
CASRTPGLNTGELFF
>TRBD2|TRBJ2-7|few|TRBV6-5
TGTGCCGCCGGACTAGCGGGAGCCGAGCAGTACTTC
CAAGLAGAEQYF
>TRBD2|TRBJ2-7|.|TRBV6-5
TGTGCCAGCAGTTACTCGAAGGGCCGCGGGAGTTTTTTC
CASSYSKGRGSFF
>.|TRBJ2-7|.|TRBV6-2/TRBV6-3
TGTGCCAGCAGCAACCCCCCCTGGAGGGAGTGGAACGCCGAGCAGTACTTC
CASSNPPWREWNAEQYF
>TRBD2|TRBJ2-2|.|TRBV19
TGTGCCAGTAGCCGACTAGCGGGAGGTACGAACACCGGGGAGCTGTTTTTT
CASSRLAGGTNTGELFF
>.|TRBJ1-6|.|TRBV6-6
TGTGCCAGTACCTATAACAATTCACCCCTCCACTTT
CASTYNNSPLHF
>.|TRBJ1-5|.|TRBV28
TGTGCCATCCAAAAAGGAGGGGTGGGTAGCAATCAGCCCCAGCATTTT
CAIQKGGVGSNQPQHF
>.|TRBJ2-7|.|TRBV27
TGTGCCAGCAGTCCATCCACAGTTACCTACGAGCAGTACTTC
CASSPSTVTYEQYF
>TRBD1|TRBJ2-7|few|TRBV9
TGTGCCAGCAGCGTCCGCTCCCAGGGGGACGAGCAGTACTTC
CASSVRSQGDEQYF
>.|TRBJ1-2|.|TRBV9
TGTGCCAGCAGCGTAGACAAGATGGTCGGCTACACCTTC
CASSVDKMVGYTF
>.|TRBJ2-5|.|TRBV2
TGTGCCAGCAGTGATGCCGCTAGAAGAGAGACCCAGTACTTC
CASSDAARRETQYF
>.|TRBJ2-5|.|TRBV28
TGTGCCAGCAGGGGTTCCCTGGCGGTTGGGGAGACCCAGTACTTC
CASRGSLAVGETQYF
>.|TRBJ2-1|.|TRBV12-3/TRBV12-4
TGTGCCAGCAGTTTAGACTCCCCTCAGCAGTTCTTC
CASSLDSPQQFF
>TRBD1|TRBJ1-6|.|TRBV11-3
TGTGCCAGCAGCTCATACAGGGGTCTTTGGAATTCACCCCTCCACTTT
CASSSYRGLWNSPLHF
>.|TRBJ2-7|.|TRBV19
TGTGCCAGTAGTATTATTTTGAGAGGCGAGCAGTACTTC
CASSIILRGEQYF
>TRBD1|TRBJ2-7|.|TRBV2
TGTGCCAGCAGCCCGAGCCGGCAGGGGGCTGGGGGGCAGTACTTC
CASSPSRQGAGGQYF
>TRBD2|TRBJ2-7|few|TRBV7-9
TGTGCCAGCAGCTTAGGTCGGGAGGGCCCTGGCTCCTACGAGCAGTACTTC
CASSLGREGPGSYEQYF
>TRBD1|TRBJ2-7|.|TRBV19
TGTGCCAGTAGGAGACAGGGTGACTACGAGCAGTACTTC
CASRRQGDYEQYF